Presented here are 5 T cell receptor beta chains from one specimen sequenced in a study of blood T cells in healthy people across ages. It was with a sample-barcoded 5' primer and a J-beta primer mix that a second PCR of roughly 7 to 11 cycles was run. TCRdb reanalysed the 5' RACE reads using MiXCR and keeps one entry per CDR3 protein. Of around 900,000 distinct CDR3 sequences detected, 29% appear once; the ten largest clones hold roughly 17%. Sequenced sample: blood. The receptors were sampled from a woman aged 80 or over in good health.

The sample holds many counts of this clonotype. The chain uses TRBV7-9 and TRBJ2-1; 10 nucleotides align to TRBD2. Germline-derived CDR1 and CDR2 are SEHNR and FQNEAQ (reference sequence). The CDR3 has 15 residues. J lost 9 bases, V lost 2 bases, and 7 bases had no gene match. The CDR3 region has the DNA TGTGCCAGCAGCTTACCTAGCGGGGGACACGGTGAGCAGTTCTTC. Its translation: CASSLPSGGHGEQFF.

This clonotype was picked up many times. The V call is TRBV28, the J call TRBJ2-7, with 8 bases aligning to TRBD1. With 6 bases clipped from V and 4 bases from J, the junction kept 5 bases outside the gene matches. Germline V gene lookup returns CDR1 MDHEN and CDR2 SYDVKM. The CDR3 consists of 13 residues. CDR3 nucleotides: TGTGCCAGCAGACAGGACAGGGATTACGAGCAGTACTTC. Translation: CASRQDRDYEQYF.

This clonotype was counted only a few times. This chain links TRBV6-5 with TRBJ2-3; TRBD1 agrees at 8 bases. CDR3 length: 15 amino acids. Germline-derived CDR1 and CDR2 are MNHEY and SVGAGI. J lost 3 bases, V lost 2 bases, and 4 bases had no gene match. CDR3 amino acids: CASSYRQGRTDTQYF. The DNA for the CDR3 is TGTGCCAGCAGTTACAGACAGGGGAGGACAGATACGCAGTATTTT.

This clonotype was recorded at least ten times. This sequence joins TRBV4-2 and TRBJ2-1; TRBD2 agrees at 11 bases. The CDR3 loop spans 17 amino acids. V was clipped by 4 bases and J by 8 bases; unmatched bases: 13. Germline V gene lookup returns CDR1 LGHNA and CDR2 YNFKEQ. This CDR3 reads CASSLLAGGSGADEQFF. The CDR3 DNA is TGTGCCAGCAGCCTTTTAGCGGGGGGGTCTGGAGCCGATGAGCAGTTCTTC.

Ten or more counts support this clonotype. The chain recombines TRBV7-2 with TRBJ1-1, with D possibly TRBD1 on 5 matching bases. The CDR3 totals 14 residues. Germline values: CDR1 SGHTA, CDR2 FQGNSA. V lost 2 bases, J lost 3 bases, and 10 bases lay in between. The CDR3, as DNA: TGTGCCAGCAGCTTAAGATCCAGGGACACTGAAGCTTTCTTT. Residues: CASSLRSRDTEAFF.